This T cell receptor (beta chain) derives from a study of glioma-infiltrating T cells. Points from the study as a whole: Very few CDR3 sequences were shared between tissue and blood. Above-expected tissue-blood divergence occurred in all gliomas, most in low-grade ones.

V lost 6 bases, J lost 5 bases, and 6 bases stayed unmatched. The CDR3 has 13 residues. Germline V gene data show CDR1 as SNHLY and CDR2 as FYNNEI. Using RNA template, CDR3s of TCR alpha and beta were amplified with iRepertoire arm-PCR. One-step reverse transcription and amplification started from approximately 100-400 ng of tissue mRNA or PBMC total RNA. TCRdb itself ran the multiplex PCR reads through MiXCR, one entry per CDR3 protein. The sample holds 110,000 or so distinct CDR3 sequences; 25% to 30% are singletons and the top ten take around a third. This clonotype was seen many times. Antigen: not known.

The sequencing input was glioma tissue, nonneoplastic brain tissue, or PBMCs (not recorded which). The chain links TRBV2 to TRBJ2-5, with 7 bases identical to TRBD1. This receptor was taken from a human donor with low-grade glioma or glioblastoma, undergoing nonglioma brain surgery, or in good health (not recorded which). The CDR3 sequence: CASRKTGKETQYF. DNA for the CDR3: TGTGCCAGCAGAAAGACAGGGAAGGAGACCCAGTACTTC.